The clone carrying this TCR beta chain was picked up one time. Its matching antigen is unknown. Time point defined: cycle 4 day 1 (C4D1), after around six weeks of nivolumab. Every patient was affected by relapse after autologous stem cell transplantation, while exposure to brentuximab vedotin was not uniform. The sample originates from a study of PD-1 blockade in classical Hodgkin lymphoma. Study-level points and caveats: Complete responders had baseline diversity similar to newly diagnosed patients.

The protocol was immunoSEQ multiplex PCR, while the TCRdb copy is restricted to in-frame clones and leaves out a portion. The sample includes roughly 56,000 clones, 70% to 90% of them seen just once. Trimming cost V 7 bases and J 2 bases, with 19 bases left between them. The CDR3 contains 16 residues. CDR1 and CDR2 from the germline V gene are MGHRA and YSYEKL. This specimen was peripheral blood mononuclear cells (PBMCs), taken before the fourth cycle of nivolumab. The TCR comes from a human donor with classical Hodgkin lymphoma. The rearrangement joins TRBV4-1 to TRBJ2-3; perhaps TRBD2 as D (6 bases). CDR3 region: CASKQVGGANTDTQYF. CDR3 nucleotide sequence: TGCGCCAGCAAACAAGTCGGAGGGGCCAACACAGATACGCAGTATTTT.